One sample yielded the 13 T cell receptor beta chains listed below, sequenced in a study of blood T cell repertoires in COVID-19. TCRdb's copy holds only in-frame clones and misses some; the assay was immunoSEQ multiplex PCR. The table records 200,000 to 300,000 clones, about 80% of them present only once. The material sequenced was peripheral blood. The origin of the receptors is a man between 25 and 39 years old who had recovered from COVID-19.

This rearrangement joins TRBV23-1 to TRBJ1-5; D is perhaps TRBD1 (5 bases). TRBV23-1 is recorded as an ORF, its role being uncertain. The CDR3 has 17 amino acids. Trimming removed 6 bases from V and 5 bases from J, with 23 bases in between. The CDR3 DNA reads as TGCGCCAGCAGACCCAGGAGGGGAGCCCGCCAATATCAGCCCCAGCATTTT. Translated, it gives CASRPRRGARQYQPQHF.

The chain carries TRBV25-1 and TRBJ1-2, with D unclear. The CDR3 contains 12 residues. The V end lost 4 bases, the J end lost 8 bases, and 11 bases lay between the germline ends. Germline assignment: CDR1 MGHDK and CDR2 SYGVNS. The CDR3 loop is CASSAGVYGYTF. The CDR3 nucleotides are TGTGCCAGCAGTGCCGGGGTGTACGGCTACACCTTC.

V usage is TRBV28 and J usage is TRBJ2-7, with 7 bases lining up with TRBD1. After removal of 2 bases from V and 2 bases from J, the junction contained 3 bases not matched to a gene. The CDR3 consists of 14 residues. Germline V CDR1 and CDR2: MDHEN, SYDVKM. The DNA for the CDR3 is TGTGCCAGCAGTTTAGCCGGGACAGCCTACGAGCAGTACGTC. It yields the protein CASSLAGTAYEQYV.

This clone was detected only once. The rearrangement links TRBV9 to TRBJ2-3, with 9 bases aligning to TRBD2. CDR3 length: 15 residues. Germline CDR1 SGDLS, CDR2 YYNGEE. After removal of 1 base from V and 3 bases from J, the junction contained 3 bases not matched to a gene. CDR3 DNA: TGTGCCAGCAGCGTATCTAGCGGGATGACAGATACGCAGTATTTT. Translation gives CASSVSSGMTDTQYF.

The rearrangement uses TRBV9 and TRBJ2-1, with TRBD2 matching over 8 bases. From germline, CDR1 is SGDLS and CDR2 YYNGEE. The junction had 8 bases not matched to a gene; V was cut back by 0 bases and J by 6 bases. This CDR3 has 16 residues. The chain's CDR3 is CASSVVREALSNEQFF. CDR3 sequence (DNA): TGTGCCAGCAGCGTAGTGCGGGAGGCCCTCAGCAATGAGCAGTTCTTC.

The J gene is TRBJ2-5, the V gene TRBV4-1; maybe TRBD2 (6 bases). The germline CDR1 and CDR2 sequences are MGHRA and YSYEKL. The CDR3 runs to 13 residues. V lost 5 bases and J lost 2, with 9 bases in between. The CDR3 sequence: CASSYGTQETQYF. DNA of the CDR3: TGCGCCAGCAGCTACGGGACTCAAGAGACCCAGTACTTC.

Regarding this clone: At one end, the junction sequence differs from germline, possibly due to a read error. The J gene is TRBJ1-5, the V gene TRBV3-1 (or the pseudogene TRBV3-2), with 8 bases aligning to TRBD1. CDR3 size: 13 residues. From germline, CDR1 is LGHDT and CDR2 YNNKEL (reference sequence). CDR3 bases: TGTGCCAGCAGCGGGACAGGTGATCAACCCCAGCATTTT. This translates into CASSGTGDQPQHF.

The genes are TRBV27 and TRBJ1-2; a weak D match, TRBD1 (6 bases). The CDR3 runs 13 residues. Germline lookup yields CDR1 MNHEY and CDR2 SMNVEV (reference sequence). V was pared by 3 bases and J by 7 bases, with 12 bases between. The CDR3 DNA sequence: TGTGCCAGCAGTTTTACAGGGAGCGGTGGCTACACCTTC. Amino acid sequence: CASSFTGSGGYTF.

This clone was detected once. The chain recombines TRBV5-6 with TRBJ2-7, with TRBD1 as a possible D gene (6 bases). Trimming left V 2 bases short and J 2 bases short, with 11 bases between. Germline CDR1 SGHDT, CDR2 YYEEEE. The CDR3 is 14 residues long. CDR3 protein: CASSLSGEPYEQYV. For the CDR3, the DNA is TGTGCCAGCAGCTTATCAGGGGAGCCCTACGAGCAGTACGTC.

This clone occurred a few times. V usage is TRBV3-1 (or the pseudogene TRBV3-2) and J usage is TRBJ1-1; TRBD1 agrees at 9 bases. Germline V gives CDR1 LGHDT, CDR2 YNNKEL (reference sequence). This CDR3 has 14 residues. The J segment lost 5 bases and the V segment lost 6 bases, leaving 7 bases of the junction unmatched. The CDR3 DNA reads as TGTGCCAGCAGGCTCGGACAGGGGAAGACTGAAGCTTTCTTT. This encodes CASRLGQGKTEAFF.

This chain uses TRBV6-6 with TRBJ1-5; maybe TRBD1 (6 bases). This CDR3 spans 16 amino acids. The germline V gene encodes CDR1 MNHNY and CDR2 SVGAGI (reference sequence). The V end was cut by 7 bases, the J end by 2 bases, with 18 bases between. The CDR3 DNA sequence: TGTGCCAGCAAGCAACCAGGGGTTGGTGGCAATCAGCCCCAGCATTTT. Translating it yields CASKQPGVGGNQPQHF.

The chain combines TRBV7-6 with TRBJ2-3; TRBD2 matches 8 bases. CDR1 and CDR2 from the germline V gene are SGHVS and FNYEAQ. Trimming took 1 base from V and 5 from J; bases not matched to a gene: 8. This CDR3 is built from 16 residues. CDR3 protein: CASSLGVGGAGDTQYF. DNA for the CDR3: TGTGCCAGCAGCTTAGGGGTCGGGGGGGCCGGAGATACGCAGTATTTT. The full variable domain, completed using reference TRBV7-6 and TRBJ2-3, is GAGVSQSPRYKVTKRGQDVALRCDPISGHVSLYWYRQALGQGPEFLTYFNYEAQQDKSGLPNDRFSAERPEGSISTLTIQRTEQRDSAMYRCASSLGVGGAGDTQYFGPGTRLTVL.

J is TRBJ2-2 and V is TRBV5-8; D not resolved. CDR1 and CDR2 (germline): SGHTS, YDEGEE. V lost 1 base and J 0 bases, leaving 7 bases between the germline ends. This CDR3 is built from 15 residues. CDR3: CASSLLPANTGELFF. The CDR3 region has the DNA TGTGCCAGCAGCTTGCTCCCCGCGAACACCGGGGAGCTGTTTTTT.